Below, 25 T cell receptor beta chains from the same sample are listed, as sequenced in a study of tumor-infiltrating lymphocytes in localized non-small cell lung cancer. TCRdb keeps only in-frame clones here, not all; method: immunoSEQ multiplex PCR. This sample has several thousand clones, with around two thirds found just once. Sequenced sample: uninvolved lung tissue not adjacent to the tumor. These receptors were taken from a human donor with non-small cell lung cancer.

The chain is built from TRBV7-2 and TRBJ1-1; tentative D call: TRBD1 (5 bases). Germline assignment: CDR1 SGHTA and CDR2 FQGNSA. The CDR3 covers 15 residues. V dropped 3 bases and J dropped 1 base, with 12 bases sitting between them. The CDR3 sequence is CASSFWGRRNTEAFF. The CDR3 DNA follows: TGTGCCAGCAGCTTTTGGGGGAGGCGGAACACTGAAGCTTTCTTT.

CDR3 in DNA: TGCGCCAGCAGCCCAGACAGGGTACGGGAAAAACTGTTTTTT. Translated: CASSPDRVREKLFF. This sequence joins TRBV5-1 and TRBJ1-4; 7 bases agree with TRBD1. With V trimmed by 4 bases and J by 8 bases, 8 bases remained unmatched. Germline V gene lookup returns CDR1 SGHRS and CDR2 YFSETQ. The CDR3 extends over 14 amino acids.

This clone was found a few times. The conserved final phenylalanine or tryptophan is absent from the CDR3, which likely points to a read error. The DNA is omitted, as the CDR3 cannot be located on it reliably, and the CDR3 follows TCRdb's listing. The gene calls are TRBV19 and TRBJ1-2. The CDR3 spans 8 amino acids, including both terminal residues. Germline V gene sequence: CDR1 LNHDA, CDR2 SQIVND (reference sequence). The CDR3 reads CASRRGNS.

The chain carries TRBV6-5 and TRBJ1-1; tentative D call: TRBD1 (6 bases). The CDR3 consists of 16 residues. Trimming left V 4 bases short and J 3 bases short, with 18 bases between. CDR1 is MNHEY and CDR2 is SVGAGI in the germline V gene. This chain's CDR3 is CASSWIPGAGDTEAFF. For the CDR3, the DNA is TGTGCCAGCAGTTGGATCCCAGGGGCGGGAGACACTGAAGCTTTCTTT.

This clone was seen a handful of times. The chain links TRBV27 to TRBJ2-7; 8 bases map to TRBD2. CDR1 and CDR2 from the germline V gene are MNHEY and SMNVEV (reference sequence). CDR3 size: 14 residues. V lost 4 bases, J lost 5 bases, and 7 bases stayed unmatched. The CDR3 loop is CASSWSSGEHEQYF. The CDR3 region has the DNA TGTGCCAGCAGTTGGAGTAGCGGGGAGCACGAGCAGTACTTC.

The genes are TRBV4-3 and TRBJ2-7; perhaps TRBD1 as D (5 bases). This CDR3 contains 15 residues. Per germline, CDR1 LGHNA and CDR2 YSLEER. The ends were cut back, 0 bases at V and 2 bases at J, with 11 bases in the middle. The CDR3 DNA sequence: TGCGCCAGCAGCCAAGATGGAACAGGAACCTACGAGCAGTACTTC. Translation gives CASSQDGTGTYEQYF.

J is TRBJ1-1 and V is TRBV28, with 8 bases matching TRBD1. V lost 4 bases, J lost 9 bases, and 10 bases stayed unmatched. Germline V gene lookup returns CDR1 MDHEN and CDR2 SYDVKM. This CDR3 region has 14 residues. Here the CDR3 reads CASSSLDRAPKAFF. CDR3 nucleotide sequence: TGTGCCAGCAGTTCCCTGGACAGGGCCCCCAAAGCTTTCTTT.

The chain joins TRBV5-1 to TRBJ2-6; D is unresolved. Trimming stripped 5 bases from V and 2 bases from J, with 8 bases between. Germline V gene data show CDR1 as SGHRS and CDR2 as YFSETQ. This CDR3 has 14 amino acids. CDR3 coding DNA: TGCGCCAGCAGAGACAACCCTGGGGCCAACGTCCTGACTTTC. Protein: CASRDNPGANVLTF.

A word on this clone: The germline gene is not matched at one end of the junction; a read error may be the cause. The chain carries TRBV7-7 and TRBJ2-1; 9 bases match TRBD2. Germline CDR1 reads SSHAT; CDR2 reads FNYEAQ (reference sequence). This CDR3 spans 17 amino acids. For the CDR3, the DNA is TGTGCTAGCAGTCGATCCGTTAGCGGGGGCTCCTACAATGAGCAGTTCTTC. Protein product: CASSRSVSGGSYNEQFF.

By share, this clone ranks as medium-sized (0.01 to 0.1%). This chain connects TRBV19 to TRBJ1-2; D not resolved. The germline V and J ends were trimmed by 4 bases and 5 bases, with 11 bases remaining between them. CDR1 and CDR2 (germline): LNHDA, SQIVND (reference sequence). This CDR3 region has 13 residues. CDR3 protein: CASSKKGRYGYTF. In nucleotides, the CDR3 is TGTGCCAGTAGTAAAAAAGGGAGATATGGCTACACCTTC.

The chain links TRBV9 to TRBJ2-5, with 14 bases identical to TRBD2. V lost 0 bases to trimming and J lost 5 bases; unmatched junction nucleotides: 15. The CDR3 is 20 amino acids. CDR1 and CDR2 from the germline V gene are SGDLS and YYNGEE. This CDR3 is CASSVGTSGGPFEPGETQYF. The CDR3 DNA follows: TGTGCCAGCAGCGTAGGGACTAGCGGGGGGCCTTTCGAGCCCGGGGAGACCCAGTACTTC.

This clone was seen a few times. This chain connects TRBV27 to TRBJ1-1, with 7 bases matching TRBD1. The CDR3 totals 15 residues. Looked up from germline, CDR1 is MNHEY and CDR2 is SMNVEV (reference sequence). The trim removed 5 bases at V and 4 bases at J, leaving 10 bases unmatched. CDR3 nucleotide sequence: TGTGCCAGCAGTCCATCGACAGGGCTGGCCACTGAAGCTTTCTTT. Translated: CASSPSTGLATEAFF.

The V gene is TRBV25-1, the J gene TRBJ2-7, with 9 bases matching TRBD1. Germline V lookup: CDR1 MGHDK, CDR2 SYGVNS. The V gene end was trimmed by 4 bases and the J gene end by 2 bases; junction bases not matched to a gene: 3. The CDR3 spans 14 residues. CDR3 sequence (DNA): TGTGCCAGCAGTGGCGGGACAGGGCCCTACGAGCAGTACTTC. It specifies CASSGGTGPYEQYF.

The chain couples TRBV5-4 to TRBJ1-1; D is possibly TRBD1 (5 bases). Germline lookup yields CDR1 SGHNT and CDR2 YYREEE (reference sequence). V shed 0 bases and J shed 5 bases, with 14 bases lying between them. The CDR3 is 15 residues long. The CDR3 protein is CASSLGAGGGTEAFF. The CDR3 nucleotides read TGTGCCAGCAGCTTGGGGGCCGGGGGTGGGACTGAAGCTTTCTTT.

As DNA, the CDR3 is TGTGCCAGCAGCCTAACTAGCGGTGAAACCTACGAGCAGTACTTC. This sequence encodes CASSLTSGETYEQYF. This rearrangement joins TRBV9 to TRBJ2-7; 8 nucleotides agree with TRBD2. The CDR3 extends over 15 amino acids. Germline loops: CDR1 SGDLS, CDR2 YYNGEE. The V gene end was trimmed by 4 bases and the J gene end by 2 bases; junction bases not matched to a gene: 8.

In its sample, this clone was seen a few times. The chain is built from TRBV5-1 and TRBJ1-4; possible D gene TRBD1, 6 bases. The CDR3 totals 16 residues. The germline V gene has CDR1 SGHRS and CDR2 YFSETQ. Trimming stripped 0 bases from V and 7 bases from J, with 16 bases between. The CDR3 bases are TGCGCCAGCAGCTTGGGACAGGCCCAATCAGGTGAAAAACTGTTTTTT. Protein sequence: CASSLGQAQSGEKLFF.

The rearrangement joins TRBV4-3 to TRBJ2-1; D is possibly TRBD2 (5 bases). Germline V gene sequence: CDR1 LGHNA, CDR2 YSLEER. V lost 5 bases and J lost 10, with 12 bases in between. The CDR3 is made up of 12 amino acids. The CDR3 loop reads CASSSLGEEQFF. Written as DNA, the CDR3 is TGCGCCAGCAGCTCACTAGGTGAGGAGCAGTTCTTC.

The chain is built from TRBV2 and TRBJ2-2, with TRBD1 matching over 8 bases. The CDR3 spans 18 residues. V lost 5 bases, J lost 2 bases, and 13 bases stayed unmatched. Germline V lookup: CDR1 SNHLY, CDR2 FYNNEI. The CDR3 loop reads CASSKNGGTGINTGELFF. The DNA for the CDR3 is TGTGCCAGCAGTAAAAATGGGGGGACAGGCATAAACACCGGGGAGCTGTTTTTT.

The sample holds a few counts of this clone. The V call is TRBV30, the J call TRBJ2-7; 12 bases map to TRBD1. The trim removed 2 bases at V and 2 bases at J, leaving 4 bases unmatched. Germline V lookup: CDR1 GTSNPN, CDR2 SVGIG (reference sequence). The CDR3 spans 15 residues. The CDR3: CAWSSGTGGPYEQYF. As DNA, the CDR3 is TGTGCCTGGAGTTCCGGGACAGGGGGCCCCTACGAGCAGTACTTC.

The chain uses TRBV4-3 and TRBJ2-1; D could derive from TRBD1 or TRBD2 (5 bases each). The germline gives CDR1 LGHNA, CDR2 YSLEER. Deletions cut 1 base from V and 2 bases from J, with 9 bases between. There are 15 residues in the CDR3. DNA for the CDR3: TGCGCCAGCAGCCAAGGACAGCGGACCTACAATGAGCAGTTCTTC. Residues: CASSQGQRTYNEQFF.

As DNA, the CDR3 is TGTGCCAGCAGTTTATTGGGACAGGGGATATCCTACGAGCAGTACTTC. It is translated as CASSLLGQGISYEQYF. The V gene is TRBV27, the J gene TRBJ2-5, with 10 bases matching TRBD1. The end of the DNA is better explained by TRBJ2-7, so the J call may be wrong. Germline values: CDR1 MNHEY, CDR2 SMNVEV (reference sequence). The CDR3 extends over 16 amino acids.

The CDR3: CASSKSGGELPEAFF. The CDR3, as DNA: TGTGCCAGCAGCAAAAGTGGAGGGGAACTACCTGAAGCTTTCTTT. The gene calls are TRBV21-1 and TRBJ1-1. TRBV21-1 is a known pseudogene. CDR3 length: 15 amino acids.

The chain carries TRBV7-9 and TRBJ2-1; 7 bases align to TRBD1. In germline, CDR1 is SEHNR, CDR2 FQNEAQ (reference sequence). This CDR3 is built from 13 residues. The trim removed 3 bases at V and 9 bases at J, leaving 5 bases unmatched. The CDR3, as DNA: TGTGCCAGCAGCTTCGGGACAGAGTTTGAGCAGTTCTTC. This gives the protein CASSFGTEFEQFF.

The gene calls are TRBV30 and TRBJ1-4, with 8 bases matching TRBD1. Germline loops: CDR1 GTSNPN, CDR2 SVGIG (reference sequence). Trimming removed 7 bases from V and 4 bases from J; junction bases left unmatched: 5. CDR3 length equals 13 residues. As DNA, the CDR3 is TGTGCCTTGGACAGGGATTTTAATGAAAAACTGTTTTTT. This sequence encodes CALDRDFNEKLFF.

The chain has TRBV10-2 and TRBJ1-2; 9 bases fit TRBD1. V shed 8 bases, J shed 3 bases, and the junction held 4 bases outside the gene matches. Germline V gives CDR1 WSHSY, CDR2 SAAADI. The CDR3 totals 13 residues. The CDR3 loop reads CASGRQGDYGYTF. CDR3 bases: TGCGCCAGCGGGCGACAGGGGGACTATGGCTACACCTTC.